This T cell receptor (beta chain) was sequenced in a study of blood T cell repertoires in COVID-19. Study-level information: Samples taken during acute and convalescent COVID-19 were collected in the United States, Italy and Spain. T cells, B-cell-depleted T cells, or PBMCs supplied cDNA or gDNA.

With 2 bases clipped from V and 7 bases from J, the junction kept 4 bases outside the gene matches. Germline assignment: CDR1 SGHAT and CDR2 FQNNGV. The CDR3 runs to 15 residues. Clones were read by immunoSEQ multiplex PCR, and TCRdb kept only the in-frame ones, dropping some. The sample lists 60,000 or so clones, 60% to 85% seen once, with 4.9% in the top ten. This TCR was recovered from a human donor in a cohort sampled during active COVID-19. V is TRBV11-2 and J is TRBJ1-6; 8 bases fit TRBD1. Sequences were obtained from peripheral blood. The CDR3 spells CASSLYPGGNSPLHF. CDR3 nucleotides: TGTGCCAGCAGCTTATACCCAGGGGGCAATTCACCCCTCCACTTT.